This T cell receptor beta chain was identified in a study of early T cells in non-severe SARS-CoV-2 infection. Study-level findings and limits: VDJdb-based annotation leaned toward anti-spike CD8 responses and missed private and CD4 specificities.

In the library, individual cDNA molecules carried attached unique molecular identifiers. Via MiXCR, TCRdb re-called the 5' RACE reads, giving one row per CDR3 protein. Seen here are 97,000 or so distinct CDR3 sequences, about 12% observed once, and the top ten hold 6% to 7.5%. Looked up from germline, CDR1 is DFQATT and CDR2 is SNEGSKA (reference sequence). Trimming shortened V by 3 bases and J by 5 bases, and 20 bases separated the two germline ends. The CDR3 has 16 residues. Points on this clonotype: Its antigen is not identified.

The sequence came from an adult who was a healthcare worker with PCR-confirmed SARS-CoV-2 infection or an uninfected control (not recorded which). Sequencing was carried out using whole blood. This chain uses TRBV20-1 with TRBJ2-1; weak D call: TRBD2 (6 bases). The CDR3 here is CSARDYGASAHNEQFF. The CDR3 region has the DNA TGCAGTGCTAGGGACTACGGGGCTAGCGCCCACAATGAGCAGTTCTTC.